These T cell receptor beta chains were read from a single sample in a study of cytomegalovirus exposure and HLA in healthy donors. The repertoire was sequenced with immunoSEQ multiplex PCR; TCRdb's copy has only in-frame clones and lacks some. Of 100,000 to 150,000 clones listed, 89% were seen once; the top ten hold around 1.3%. Sequencing used PBMCs. These receptors were obtained from a young woman in good health and CMV-seronegative. Both conserved end residues are part of each CDR3. The D gene is left open where the match is weak. Some rows mark clone size as missing; the rest say once, few, many or name a class of expanded clone.

TRBJ1-3,once,TRBV5-1,TRBD1,TGCGCCAGCAGCCCTGGGACAGGAGGAAGCACCATATATTTT,CASSPGTGGSTIYF
TRBJ2-5,NA,TRBV5-1,TRBD2,TGCGCCAGCAGCCCCGGACTAGCGGGGGCGAGGGAGACCCAGTACTTC,CASSPGLAGARETQYF
TRBJ2-5,NA,TRBV5-1,NA,TGCGCCAGCAGCTTCTTAGAGACCCAGTACTTC,CASSFLETQYF
TRBJ1-2,NA,TRBV20-1,NA,TGCAGTGCTTTCTCTAACTATGGCTACACCTTC,CSAFSNYGYTF
TRBJ1-6,few,TRBV2,TRBD1,TGTGCCAGCACGTTGGGACAGCCAATAAATTCACCCCTCCACTTT,CASTLGQPINSPLHF
TRBJ2-5,NA,TRBV6-1,NA,TGTGCCAGCAGTGTAAGGGTTGGGGGCGGTGAGTGGGAGACCCAGTACTTC,CASSVRVGGGEWETQYF
TRBJ2-4,NA,TRBV10-2,NA,TGCGCCAGCGGGGAAGGATTAAGGGGCTCCAAAAACATTCAGTACTTC,CASGEGLRGSKNIQYF
TRBJ1-6,many,TRBV19,TRBD1,TGTGCCAGTAGGGAGGGACAGGGGAATTCACCCCTCCACTTT,CASREGQGNSPLHF
TRBJ2-1,NA,TRBV6-1,TRBD2,TGTGCCAGCAGTGAATGGACTAGCCGGTACAATGAGCAGTTCTTC,CASSEWTSRYNEQFF
TRBJ2-4,NA,TRBV5-1,NA,TGCGCCAGCAGCCCGGGTACGGTCCTCAAAAACATTCAGTACTTC,CASSPGTVLKNIQYF
TRBJ2-7,NA,TRBV7-9,NA,TGTGCCAGCAGCTTAGTCCCATACGAGCAGTACTTC,CASSLVPYEQYF
TRBJ1-5,once,TRBV7-9,TRBD1,TGTGCCAGCAGTCCCGGGACAGGGGTGCAGCCCCAGCATTTT,CASSPGTGVQPQHF
TRBJ1-6,NA,TRBV6-1,TRBD1,TGTGCCAGCAGCACAGGGGATTCACCCCTCCACTTT,CASSTGDSPLHF
TRBJ1-2,NA,TRBV5-6,TRBD1,TGTGCCAGCAGTGTGAGGGGACAGATCTATGGCTACACCTTC,CASSVRGQIYGYTF
TRBJ2-3,NA,TRBV5-1,NA,TGTGCCAGCAGCTTGTCTCTAGCCGGCACAGATACGCAGTATTTT,CASSLSLAGTDTQYF
TRBJ1-1,once,TRBV5-1,NA,TGCGCCAGCAGCTTATCAGGGGCTGGGGGGGCTGGCACTGAAGCTTTCTTT,CASSLSGAGGAGTEAFF
TRBJ2-6,NA,TRBV5-5,NA,TGTGCCAGCAACCAGGACAGCTCTGGGGCCAACGTCCTGACTTTC,CASNQDSSGANVLTF
TRBJ2-5,NA,TRBV5-1,TRBD2,TGCGCCAGCAGCTTCGGGACTAGCGGGGGTCGGGAGACCCAGTACTTC,CASSFGTSGGRETQYF
TRBJ2-7,NA,TRBV10-3,TRBD2,TGTGCCATCAGTGACTCCAACCTATTAGCGGGGGGGGTCGAGCAGTACTTC,CAISDSNLLAGGVEQYF
TRBJ1-5,NA,TRBV18,TRBD1,TGTGCCAGCTCATATTCAAGTGGGCAGGGGGCCGGCAGCAGCCAGCATTTT,CASSYSSGQGAGSSQHF
TRBJ2-7,NA,TRBV21-1,NA,TGTGCCAGCAGCAGCACACCGGGGGAGAACTACGAGCAGTACTTC,CASSSTPGENYEQYF
TRBJ2-2,NA,TRBV6-5,TRBD1,TGTGCCAGCAGTTACGGGACAGGGGGCCGGGAGCTGTTTTTT,CASSYGTGGRELFF
TRBJ1-6,NA,TRBV21-1,NA,TGTGCCAGCAGCACCCAGTTCGGAGACCCCTCGGAGACCCTCCACTTT,CASSTQFGDPSETLHF
TRBJ2-3,NA,TRBV4-1,NA,TGCGCCAGCAGCCGCCTAAATTCACTAGATGCCACGCAGTATTTT,CASSRLNSLDATQYF
TRBJ1-2,NA,TRBV15,NA,TGTGCCACCAGCAGCGGGATTGACGGTGGCTATGGCTACACCTTC,CATSSGIDGGYGYTF
TRBJ2-3,NA,TRBV2,TRBD1,TGTGCCAGTCCGGGACAGGGGGCGTCAGATACGCAGTATTTT,CASPGQGASDTQYF
TRBJ2-3,NA,TRBV2,TRBD2,TGTGCCAGCAGAAAACCATATCGAGCGGGGTCAAACACAGATACGCAGTATTTT,CASRKPYRAGSNTDTQYF
TRBJ1-2,NA,TRBV5-6,TRBD1,TGTGCCAGCAGCCCCGAGACAGGGACTGGAGCTAACTATGGCTACACCTTC,CASSPETGTGANYGYTF
TRBJ1-1,NA,TRBV5-6,TRBD1,TGTGCCAGCACCCCCTCCGGGACAGGGGGAGGGGAAGCTTTCTTT,CASTPSGTGGGEAFF
TRBJ2-7,NA,TRBV14,TRBD1,TGTGCCAGCAGCCACGGGACAGGGGGAGGGTACGAGCAGTACTTC,CASSHGTGGGYEQYF
TRBJ1-3,NA,TRBV7-6,NA,TGTGCCAGCAGCTTAATCTCACAGGATGGAAACACCATATATTTT,CASSLISQDGNTIYF
TRBJ2-5,NA,TRBV7-7,TRBD2,TGTGCCAGCAGCTTAGGCCTAGCGGCGGAGACCCAGTACTTC,CASSLGLAAETQYF
TRBJ1-5,NA,TRBV10-3,NA,TGTGCCATCAGTGCGGGGGAGGCGGGGGGGCCGCAGCATTTT,CAISAGEAGGPQHF
TRBJ2-7,NA,TRBV25-1,TRBD1,TGTGCCAGCAGTGAATATCAGGACAGGGCAATATGCGACGAGCAGTACTTC,CASSEYQDRAICDEQYF
TRBJ1-1,NA,TRBV19,NA,TGTGCCACCCAGCCAGGGGCCAACACTGAAGCTTTCTTT,CATQPGANTEAFF
TRBJ2-7,NA,TRBV2,NA,TGTGCCAGCAGGGGCACCGGGACACAAGCCTACGAGCAGTACTTC,CASRGTGTQAYEQYF
TRBJ1-1,NA,TRBV5-1,NA,TGCGCCAGCAGCGGGGGGGCCGTCGTGGGGACTGAAGCTTTCTTT,CASSGGAVVGTEAFF
TRBJ2-7,NA,TRBV5-1,NA,TGCGCCAGCAGCTTGGCCGACTGGGGCCTTGACTACGAGCAGTACTTC,CASSLADWGLDYEQYF
TRBJ1-6,once,TRBV11-2,NA,TGTGCCAGCAGCTCCATCCTGGGCAGCAATTCACCCCTCCACTTT,CASSSILGSNSPLHF
TRBJ1-5,once,TRBV27,NA,TGTGCCAGCGGTCAGGGGAGAAGCAATCAGCCCCAGCATTTT,CASGQGRSNQPQHF
TRBJ2-6,NA,TRBV2,NA,TGTGCCAGCAGTGCGCGACAGGCGACTTTCTGGGCCAACGTCCTGACTTTC,CASSARQATFWANVLTF
TRBJ2-6,NA,TRBV7-2,TRBD1,TGTGCCAGCAGCTTGGGGACAGGGGCAGCTGGGGCCAACGTCCTGACTTTC,CASSLGTGAAGANVLTF
TRBJ1-2,NA,TRBV25-1,NA,TGTGCCAGCAGTGAAGGGGGCGGATGCTCCTTC,CASSEGGGCSF
TRBJ2-7,NA,TRBV5-1,NA,TGCGCCAGCAGCTTGGCTTCACCACTTGCCTACGAGCAGTACTTC,CASSLASPLAYEQYF
TRBJ2-5,NA,TRBV2,TRBD2,TGTGCCAGCAGGGATACTAGCGGGAAAGAGACCCAGTACTTC,CASRDTSGKETQYF
TRBJ1-2,NA,TRBV2,NA,TGTGCCAGCCTGCCCGGACAGAACTATGGCTACACCTTC,CASLPGQNYGYTF
TRBJ2-7,NA,TRBV4-1,NA,TGCGCCAGCAGCCCCGTTATAGGAGCCGGATACGAGCAGTACTTC,CASSPVIGAGYEQYF
TRBJ1-1,NA,TRBV5-1,NA,TGCGCCAGCTCCGAGACAGTGAACACTGAAGCTTTCTTT,CASSETVNTEAFF
TRBJ2-2,NA,TRBV9,NA,TGTGCCAGCTCCCGGGTAGCCGCGAACACCGGGGAGCTGTTTTTT,CASSRVAANTGELFF